Each of the 12 T cell receptor beta chains below was sequenced from the same sample in a study of CD8 T cells in ankylosing spondylitis. Antigens for these TCRs are unknown. Using its own MiXCR run on the 5' RACE reads, TCRdb lists one record per CDR3 protein. The table shows about 540,000 distinct CDR3 sequences, with roughly 13% occurring only once. The study, taken as a whole, reports: Fewer than ten highly homologous variants made up a TCR beta motif, and this motif appeared characteristic of ankylosing spondylitis blood.

Sequenced sample: blood, either unsorted or a sorted T cell fraction (not recorded which). The receptors derive from a male donor with ankylosing spondylitis.

The table lists this clonotype with a few counts. The chain carries TRBV19 and TRBJ1-1, with D perhaps matching TRBD1 (5 bases). This CDR3 has 13 amino acids. Germline V gene sequence: CDR1 LNHDA, CDR2 SQIVND (reference sequence). CDR3 sequence (DNA): TGTGTGTCGGCCCAGGGAATGAACACTGAAGCTTTCTTT. Protein product: CVSAQGMNTEAFF.

This clonotype was seen more than once but under ten times. The chain links TRBV11-3 to TRBJ2-2, with D tentatively TRBD2 (5 bases). Germline V gene sequence: CDR1 SGHNT, CDR2 YENEEA. V was shortened by 5 bases and J by 2 bases, with 9 bases between the two germline ends. This CDR3 has 14 amino acids. CDR3 coding DNA: TGTGCCAGCAGCGCCGGGGTTAACACCGGGGAGCTGTTTTTT. Its protein is CASSAGVNTGELFF.

Ten or more counts support this clonotype. V usage is TRBV5-1 and J usage is TRBJ1-1, with a weak D call TRBD1 (5 bases). Between the trimmed V and J ends, which lost 3 bases and 4 bases, there was a span of 16 bases. Per germline, CDR1 SGHRS and CDR2 YFSETQ. The CDR3 runs to 15 residues. The CDR3 here is CASSWGDGGSTEAFF. The CDR3 DNA sequence: TGCGCCAGCAGCTGGGGGGACGGAGGGAGCACTGAAGCTTTCTTT.

The V call is TRBV24-1, the J call TRBJ2-5; D remains unclear. The V end lost 6 bases, the J end lost 0 bases, and 7 bases lay between the germline ends. CDR3 length: 13 amino acids. Germline assignment: CDR1 KGHDR and CDR2 SFDVKD. DNA for the CDR3: TGTGCCACCAGTCCTAGGTACCAAGAGACCCAGTACTTC. This gives the protein CATSPRYQETQYF.

This sequence joins TRBV12-3 or TRBV12-4 and TRBJ1-5; D possibly corresponds to TRBD1 (6 bases). CDR3 size: 14 residues. Trimming took off 3 bases at V and 10 bases at J, with 16 bases between the two ends. The CDR3 loop is CASSFGGASSPQHF. For the CDR3, the DNA is TGTGCCAGCAGTTTCGGGGGGGCAAGTAGTCCCCAGCATTTT.

The J gene is TRBJ1-4, the V gene TRBV5-5; TRBD1 might be the D (6 bases). The CDR3 has 16 amino acids. In germline, CDR1 is SGHKS, CDR2 YYEKEE (reference sequence). The V end was cut by 5 bases, the J end by 0 bases, with 14 bases between. The CDR3 DNA is TGTGCCAGCAGGAGACGGGGGCCCGCAACTAATGAAAAACTGTTTTTT. This gives the protein CASRRRGPATNEKLFF.

The rearrangement links TRBV10-3 to TRBJ2-3; TRBD2 is a possible D gene (5 bases). Germline CDR1 and CDR2: ENHRY and SYGVKD. The CDR3 totals 19 residues. Trimming left V 6 bases short and J 0 bases short, with 25 bases between. For the CDR3, the DNA is TGTGCCATCAGCGGAGAGACGAGCGGAAGATGGTCTAGCACAGATACGCAGTATTTT. This sequence encodes CAISGETSGRWSSTDTQYF.

V gene TRBV11-3 combines with J gene TRBJ1-6; 8 bases match TRBD1. Germline V gene data show CDR1 as SGHNT and CDR2 as YENEEA. This CDR3 spans 15 amino acids. V lost 5 bases to trimming and J lost 9 bases; unmatched junction nucleotides: 9. The CDR3 reads CASSPQTGAGSPLHF. CDR3 nucleotides: TGTGCCAGCAGCCCTCAGACAGGGGCGGGTTCACCCCTCCACTTT.

The chain joins TRBV2 to TRBJ2-7; 7 bases agree with TRBD2. Per germline, CDR1 SNHLY and CDR2 FYNNEI. After removal of 11 bases from V and 2 bases from J, the junction contained 12 bases not matched to a gene. The CDR3 is 14 residues long. The CDR3 loop reads CASQKERDAYEQYF. The CDR3 DNA sequence: TGTGCCTCTCAGAAGGAGCGGGATGCCTACGAGCAGTACTTC.

This clonotype was seen a handful of times. This rearrangement joins TRBV11-3 to TRBJ2-7; 9 nucleotides match TRBD2. CDR3 length equals 15 residues. CDR1 and CDR2 (germline): SGHNT, YENEEA. Germline trimming cut 8 bases from V and 2 bases from J; bases unmatched to any gene: 10. The CDR3 loop reads CASADGLAGTYEQYV. CDR3 sequence (DNA): TGTGCCAGCGCCGACGGGCTAGCGGGAACCTACGAGCAGTACGTC.

This clonotype was seen repeatedly, ten times or more. This sequence joins TRBV7-7 and TRBJ2-3; tentatively, D is TRBD2 (6 bases). CDR3 length equals 13 residues. Germline V gene lookup returns CDR1 SSHAT and CDR2 FNYEAQ (reference sequence). Trimming took off 1 base at V and 9 bases at J, with 11 bases between the two ends. The CDR3 DNA is TGTGCCAGCAGCTTAGATGGGCTAGCGACGCAGTATTTT. Translating gives CASSLDGLATQYF.

V is TRBV27 and J is TRBJ1-5; TRBD1 is a possible D gene (5 bases). The CDR3 sequence is 15 residues long. Between the trimmed V and J ends, which lost 0 bases and 7 bases, there was a span of 13 bases. The germline gives CDR1 MNHEY, CDR2 SMNVEV (reference sequence). The CDR3 loop reads CASSLSVGVGQPQHF. The CDR3, as DNA: TGTGCCAGCAGTTTATCGGTGGGGGTTGGACAGCCCCAGCATTTT.